Listed below are T cell receptor beta chains from one sample, sequenced in a study of cytotoxic CD8 clonotypes in ibrutinib-treated CLL. Measured with immunoSEQ multiplex PCR; TCRdb has only the in-frame clones, and not every one. The repertoire has approximately 74,000 clones, more than 70% of them found once; the top ten carry under 8.5%. The starting material was PBMCs, obtained at disease progression, from a patient treated with ibrutinib. Source of these receptors: a human donor with chronic lymphocytic leukemia. CDR3s include the opening cysteine and the closing phenylalanine or tryptophan. Fields, in order: V gene, J gene, CDR3 length, CDR3 protein.

v_gene: TRBV6-5; j_gene: TRBJ1-5; len: 14; CDR3aa: CATANPGEFQPQHF
v_gene: TRBV7-2; j_gene: TRBJ2-3; len: 13; CDR3aa: CASSLRRGDTQYF
v_gene: TRBV27; j_gene: TRBJ2-1; len: 15; CDR3aa: CASSSPSSGSPWQFF
v_gene: TRBV28; j_gene: TRBJ1-2; len: 14; CDR3aa: CASTLSRQKYGYTF
v_gene: TRBV10-1; j_gene: TRBJ1-1; len: 14; CDR3aa: CASSAGQGRTEAFF
v_gene: TRBV20-1; j_gene: TRBJ2-7; len: 11; CDR3aa: CSAGVGNEQYF
v_gene: TRBV5-6; j_gene: TRBJ1-2; len: 15; CDR3aa: CASSYGTGVFYGYTF
v_gene: TRBV5-1; j_gene: TRBJ2-5; len: 15; CDR3aa: CASSSPGRVTETQYF
v_gene: TRBV25-1; j_gene: TRBJ2-7; len: 15; CDR3aa: CASSANRGLPYEQYF
v_gene: TRBV19; j_gene: TRBJ2-7; len: 19; CDR3aa: CASSIAPGLAGGADYEQYF
v_gene: TRBV10-2; j_gene: TRBJ2-2; len: 21; CDR3aa: CASSGGGYGTGPPLDSGELFF
v_gene: TRBV5-1; j_gene: TRBJ1-3; len: 15; CDR3aa: CASSLDGASGNTIYF
v_gene: TRBV18; j_gene: TRBJ2-1; len: 13; CDR3aa: CASSQAPRSEQFF
v_gene: TRBV5-1; j_gene: TRBJ1-2; len: 14; CDR3aa: CASSPTGGTDGYTF
v_gene: TRBV5-4; j_gene: TRBJ1-2; len: 15; CDR3aa: CASSPRGLGNYGYTF
v_gene: TRBV10-3; j_gene: TRBJ1-6; len: 15; CDR3aa: CATRQGAGSESPLHF
v_gene: TRBV29-1; j_gene: TRBJ1-1; len: 11; CDR3aa: CSVALNTEAFF
v_gene: TRBV6-5; j_gene: TRBJ1-2; len: 15; CDR3aa: CASSYSMAGVNGYTF